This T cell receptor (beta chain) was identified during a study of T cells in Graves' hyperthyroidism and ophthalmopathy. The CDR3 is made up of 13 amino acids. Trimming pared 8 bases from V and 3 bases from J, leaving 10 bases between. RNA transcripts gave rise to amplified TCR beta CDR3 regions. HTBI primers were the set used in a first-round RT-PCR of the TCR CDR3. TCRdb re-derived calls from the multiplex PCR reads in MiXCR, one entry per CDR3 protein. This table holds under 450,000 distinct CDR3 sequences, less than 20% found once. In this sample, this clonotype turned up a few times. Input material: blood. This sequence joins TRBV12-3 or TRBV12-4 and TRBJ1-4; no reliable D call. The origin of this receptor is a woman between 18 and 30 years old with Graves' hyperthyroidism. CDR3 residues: CASSIQPNEKLFF. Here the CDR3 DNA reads TGTGCCAGCTCCATCCAGCCTAATGAAAAACTGTTTTTT.